A single sample is the source of the 21 T cell receptor beta chains below, sequenced in a study of blood T cell dynamics during melanoma immunotherapy. Sample time point: week 3, after first cycle of checkpoint inhibitor. Clones were read by immunoSEQ multiplex PCR, and TCRdb kept only the in-frame ones, dropping some. The data contain about 19,000 clones, nearly 90% of them singletons. The material sequenced was blood, taken from a patient treated with checkpoint blockade. The receptor source for this set is a human donor with melanoma.

The chain carries TRBV5-1 and TRBJ2-7; unclear D gene. V lost 0 bases and J 4 bases, leaving 5 bases between the germline ends. The CDR3 is 12 residues long. Germline CDR1 SGHRS, CDR2 YFSETQ. In nucleotides, the CDR3 is TGCGCCAGCAGCTTGGGGCGGTACGAGCAGTACTTC. Translated: CASSLGRYEQYF. The full variable domain, with the rest looked up from reference TRBV5-1 and TRBJ2-7, is KAGVTQTPRYLIKTRGQQVTLSCSPISGHRSVSWYQQTPGQGLQFLFEYFSETQRNKGNFPGRFSGRQFSNSRSEMNVSTLELGDSALYLCASSLGRYEQYFGPGTRLTVT.

V and J are TRBV10-3 and TRBJ2-3, with 9 bases that match TRBD1. Germline assignment: CDR1 ENHRY and CDR2 SYGVKD. Germline trimming cut 5 bases from V and 2 bases from J; bases unmatched to any gene: 8. The length of the CDR3 is 16 residues. The CDR3 loop is CAISSTGQGNTDTQYF. In DNA form, the CDR3 reads TGTGCCATCAGTTCCACGGGACAGGGCAACACAGATACGCAGTATTTT.

The V gene is TRBV7-6, the J gene TRBJ2-1; 8 bases match TRBD2. Per the germline V gene, CDR1 is SGHVS and CDR2 is FNYEAQ. J lost 4 bases, V lost 3 bases, and 8 bases had no gene match. There are 16 residues in the CDR3. The CDR3 sequence is CASSFKAGVGYNEQFF. CDR3 in DNA: TGTGCCAGCAGCTTTAAAGCGGGAGTGGGGTACAATGAGCAGTTCTTC.

The V gene is TRBV27, the J gene TRBJ2-1; 10 bases are a match to TRBD2. CDR3 size: 16 residues. Germline V gives CDR1 MNHEY, CDR2 SMNVEV (reference sequence). The V and J ends lost 6 bases and 6 bases, in that order; junction bases with no gene match: 11. CDR3: CASSEMPGLASNEQFF. The DNA of the CDR3 is TGTGCCAGCAGCGAAATGCCGGGACTAGCGTCCAATGAGCAGTTCTTC.

The V call is TRBV10-3, the J call TRBJ2-5, with D perhaps TRBD2 (7 bases). This CDR3 has 15 residues. CDR1 and CDR2 from the germline V gene are ENHRY and SYGVKD. Trimming removed 9 bases from V and 1 base from J, with 18 bases in between. CDR3 nucleotides: TGTGCCATAAGAAGAGGGGGGGCAGGCCAAGAGACCCAGTACTTC. Its translation: CAIRRGGAGQETQYF.

J is TRBJ1-2 and V is TRBV28; 9 nucleotides agree with TRBD1. Germline CDR1 reads MDHEN; CDR2 reads SYDVKM. The CDR3 sequence is 16 residues long. The V and J ends lost 5 bases and 4 bases, in that order; junction bases with no gene match: 11. The CDR3 DNA follows: TGTGCCAGCAGTCTACCTACAGGGGGACAGGGCTATGGCTACACCTTC. Its translation is CASSLPTGGQGYGYTF.

This chain links TRBV7-2 with TRBJ2-3; 9 bases map to TRBD1. CDR3 length: 17 residues. Trimming took 1 base from V and 2 from J; bases not matched to a gene: 7. Germline CDR1 reads SGHTA; CDR2 reads FQGNSA. The CDR3 protein is CASSLVAGQGDTDTQYF. As DNA, the CDR3 is TGTGCCAGCAGCTTAGTTGCGGGACAGGGCGACACAGATACGCAGTATTTT.

The genes are TRBV10-3 and TRBJ2-7; D is possibly TRBD1 or TRBD2 (5 bases each). V gave up 3 bases and J gave up 4 bases, with 19 bases separating them. This CDR3 is built from 16 residues. The germline V gene has CDR1 ENHRY and CDR2 SYGVKD. CDR3 residues: CAISDVPGTFSYEQYF. CDR3 DNA: TGTGCCATCAGTGATGTTCCCGGGACGTTTAGTTACGAGCAGTACTTC.

V is TRBV5-1 and J is TRBJ1-2; TRBD1 matches 8 bases. The CDR3 runs to 15 residues. Germline assignment: CDR1 SGHRS and CDR2 YFSETQ. The trim removed 4 bases at V and 4 bases at J, leaving 9 bases unmatched. This CDR3 is CASSPGQGVVYGYTF. The CDR3 DNA reads as TGCGCCAGCAGCCCCGGACAGGGTGTAGTCTATGGCTACACCTTC.

The chain couples TRBV14 to TRBJ2-3; tentative D call: TRBD2 (5 bases). There are 17 residues in the CDR3. V gave up 0 bases and J gave up 0 bases, with 13 bases separating them. Per the germline V gene, CDR1 is SGHDN and CDR2 is FVKESK. This CDR3 is CASSQDPGLDSTDTQYF. The CDR3, as DNA: TGTGCCAGCAGCCAAGACCCCGGACTGGATAGCACAGATACGCAGTATTTT.

V is TRBV30 and J is TRBJ2-5, with TRBD2 matching 11 bases. The germline V gene encodes CDR1 GTSNPN and CDR2 SVGIG (reference sequence). J lost 4 bases, V lost 5 bases, and 0 bases had no gene match. This CDR3 spans 12 amino acids. The CDR3 is CAWLAGGETQYF. The CDR3 region has the DNA TGTGCCTGGCTAGCGGGAGGAGAGACCCAGTACTTC. Drawing the rest from reference TRBV30 and TRBJ2-5, the complete variable domain is SQTIHQWPATLVQPVGSPLSLECTVEGTSNPNLYWYRQAAGRGLQLLFYSVGIGQISSEVPQNLSASRPQDRQFILSSKKLLLSDSGFYLCAWLAGGETQYFGPGTRLLVL.

The rearrangement uses TRBV5-1 and TRBJ2-1, with 8 bases fitting TRBD2. The CDR3 runs 17 residues. The germline V gene has CDR1 SGHRS and CDR2 YFSETQ. V trimming: 6 bases; J trimming: 2 bases; junction bases outside the gene matches: 13. The CDR3 spells CASTLFPREGAYNEQFF. DNA for the CDR3: TGCGCCAGCACTCTGTTCCCTCGGGAGGGTGCCTACAATGAGCAGTTCTTC.

The chain combines TRBV15 with TRBJ2-7; TRBD1 matches at 7 bases. The CDR3 is 15 residues long. Trimming took 1 base from V and 4 from J; bases not matched to a gene: 7. The germline CDR1 and CDR2 sequences are LNHNV and YYDKDF (reference sequence). CDR3 in amino acids: CATSRVTGERYEQYF. The CDR3 nucleotides read TGTGCCACCAGCAGAGTTACAGGGGAAAGGTACGAGCAGTACTTC. The complete variable domain, with remaining parts taken from reference TRBV15 and TRBJ2-7, reads DAMVIQNPRYQVTQFGKPVTLSCSQTLNHNVMYWYQQKSSQAPKLLFHYYDKDFNNEADTPDNFQSRRPNTSFCFLDIRSPGLGDTAMYLCATSRVTGERYEQYFGPGTRLTVT.

Notes on this clone: At one end the junction does not follow the germline gene, possibly because of a read error. Additional DNA sequences in this sample encode the identical CDR3. The rearrangement uses TRBV28 and TRBJ1-5; no definite D call. From germline, CDR1 is MDHEN and CDR2 SYDVKM. The CDR3 is 13 amino acids. CDR3 sequence reads: CASSFGRNQPQHF. Written as DNA, the CDR3 is TGCGCCAGCAGTTTCGGCAGGAATCAGCCCCAGCATTTT. The variable domain in full, with the rest retrieved from reference TRBV28 and TRBJ1-5, is DVKVTQSSRYLVKRTGEKVFLECVQDMDHENMFWYRQDPGLGLRLIYFSYDVKMKEKGDIPEGYSVSREKKERFSLILESASTNQTSMYLCASSFGRNQPQHFGDGTRLSIL.

This chain joins TRBV9 and TRBJ2-6; TRBD1 matches 12 bases. The germline V gene encodes CDR1 SGDLS and CDR2 YYNGEE. There are 20 residues in the CDR3. V lost 0 bases to trimming and J lost 3 bases; unmatched junction nucleotides: 10. CDR3 sequence (DNA): TGTGCCAGCAGCGTAGGGCCCGGGACAGGGGGCGTTAGTGGGGCCAACGTCCTGACTTTC. This codes for CASSVGPGTGGVSGANVLTF.

The chain has TRBV19 and TRBJ2-7; D is possibly TRBD1 (5 bases). The CDR3 runs 13 residues. The V gene lost 5 bases and the J gene lost 6 bases, with 14 bases spanning the gap. Germline CDR1 LNHDA, CDR2 SQIVND (reference sequence). CDR3 region: CASSWRRDSEQYF. In DNA form, the CDR3 reads TGTGCCAGTAGTTGGCGCAGGGATAGCGAGCAGTACTTC. Full variable domain (missing parts from reference TRBV19 and TRBJ2-7): DGGITQSPKYLFRKEGQNVTLSCEQNLNHDAMYWYRQDPGQGLRLIYYSQIVNDFQKGDIAEGYSVSREKKESFPLTVTSAQKNPTAFYLCASSWRRDSEQYFGPGTRLTVT.

This chain joins TRBV7-9 and TRBJ2-1; TRBD2 aligns across 13 bases. The CDR3 sequence is 16 residues long. The J segment lost 7 bases and the V segment lost 10 bases, leaving 13 bases of the junction unmatched. CDR1 and CDR2 (germline): SEHNR, FQNEAQ (reference sequence). The CDR3 here is CAILPVLAGGRNEQFF. The DNA of the CDR3 is TGTGCCATCCTCCCGGTACTAGCGGGAGGGAGAAATGAGCAGTTCTTC.

This clone has just one count. The rearrangement links TRBV7-6 to TRBJ2-3, with TRBD2 matching over 7 bases. V lost 2 bases to trimming and J lost 11 bases; unmatched junction nucleotides: 10. Germline loops: CDR1 SGHVS, CDR2 FNYEAQ. This CDR3 has 14 residues. The CDR3 sequence is CASSLRGAGAWQYF. CDR3 DNA: TGTGCCAGCAGCTTAAGGGGTGCGGGAGCGTGGCAGTATTTT.

V is TRBV7-9 and J is TRBJ2-7; TRBD1 is a possible D gene (6 bases). Germline assignment: CDR1 SEHNR and CDR2 FQNEAQ (reference sequence). Trimming pared 5 bases from V and 2 bases from J, leaving 19 bases between. The CDR3 consists of 16 residues. The CDR3 region has the DNA TGTGCCAGCAGCCGGCTCTCACTGGGACAAGCCTACGAGCAGTACTTC. Translated: CASSRLSLGQAYEQYF.

The chain employs TRBV4-1 and TRBJ1-2; 9 positions match TRBD1. This CDR3 is 14 amino acids long. The V gene's germline CDR1 is MGHRA and CDR2 YSYEKL. J was trimmed by 8 bases and V by 1 base; bases with no gene match: 5. The CDR3 region is CASSQADRGRGYTF. The CDR3, as DNA: TGCGCCAGCAGCCAAGCAGACAGGGGGAGGGGCTACACCTTC.

The chain joins TRBV30 to TRBJ1-5, with D perhaps TRBD1 (6 bases). Germline CDR1 and CDR2: GTSNPN and SVGIG (reference sequence). Trimming left V 1 base short and J 5 bases short, with 9 bases between. The CDR3 is 13 amino acids. The DNA for the CDR3 is TGTGCCTGGAGTGGGCAGGGGCATCAGCCCCAGCATTTT. Residues: CAWSGQGHQPQHF.